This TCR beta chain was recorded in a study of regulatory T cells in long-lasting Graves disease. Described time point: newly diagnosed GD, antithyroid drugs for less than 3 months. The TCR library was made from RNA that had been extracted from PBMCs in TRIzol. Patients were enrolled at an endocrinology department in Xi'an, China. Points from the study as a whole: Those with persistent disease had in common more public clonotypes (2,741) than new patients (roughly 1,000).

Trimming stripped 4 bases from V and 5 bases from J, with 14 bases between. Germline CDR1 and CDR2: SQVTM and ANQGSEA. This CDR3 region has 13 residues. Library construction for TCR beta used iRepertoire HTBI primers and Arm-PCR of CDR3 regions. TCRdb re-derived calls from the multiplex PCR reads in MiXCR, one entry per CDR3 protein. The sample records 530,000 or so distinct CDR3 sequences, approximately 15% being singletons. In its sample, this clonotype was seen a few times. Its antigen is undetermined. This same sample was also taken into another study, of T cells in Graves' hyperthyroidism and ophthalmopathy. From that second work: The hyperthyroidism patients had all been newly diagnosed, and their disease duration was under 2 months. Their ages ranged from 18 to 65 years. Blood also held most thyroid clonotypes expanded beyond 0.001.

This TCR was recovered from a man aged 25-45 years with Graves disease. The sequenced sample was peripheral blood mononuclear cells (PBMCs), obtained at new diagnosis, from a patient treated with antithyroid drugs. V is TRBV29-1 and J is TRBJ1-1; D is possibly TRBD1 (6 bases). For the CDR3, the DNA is TGCAGCGTTGGGGGAGGGGGAACAACTGAAGCTTTCTTT. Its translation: CSVGGGGTTEAFF.